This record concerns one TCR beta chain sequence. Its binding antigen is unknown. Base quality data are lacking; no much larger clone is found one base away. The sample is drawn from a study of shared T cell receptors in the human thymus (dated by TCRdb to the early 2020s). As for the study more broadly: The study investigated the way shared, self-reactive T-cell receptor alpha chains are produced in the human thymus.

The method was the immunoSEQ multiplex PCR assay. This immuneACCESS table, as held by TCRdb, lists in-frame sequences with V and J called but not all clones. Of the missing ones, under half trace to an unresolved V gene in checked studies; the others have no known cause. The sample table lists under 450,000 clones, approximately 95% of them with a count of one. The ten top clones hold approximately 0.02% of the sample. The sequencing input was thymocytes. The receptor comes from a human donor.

The sequence in DNA is TGTGCCAGCGGCATTTCGGGGGGGGACACTGAAGCTTTCTTT. This codes for CASGISGGDTEAFF. The chain uses TRBV28 and TRBJ1-1; the D gene is possibly TRBD1, with 5 bases matching. CDR1 and CDR2 were assigned from the germline V gene as MDHEN and SYDVKM. Measured from the cysteine to the phenylalanine, the CDR3 is 14 residues long. CDR3 DNA only is kept here, 42 bases in frame from base 1. V loses 8 bases, J loses 3 bases, and the germline ends lie 16 bases apart.